This entry features one T cell receptor (beta chain) sequence. The junction differs from germline at one of its ends, possibly a read error. The researchers obtained blood RNA from unsorted whole blood and also extracted germline DNA. Those patients suffered from chronic HBV infection and were treatment-naive. This record comes from a study of tumor-infiltrating lymphocytes in primary liver carcinoma. This CDR3 has 15 amino acids. Looked up from germline, CDR1 is SGHAT and CDR2 is FQNNGV. TCR beta cDNA came from around 500 ng total RNA, primed with a constant-region primer. Three nested multiplex PCR rounds of slightly modified ARM-PCR generated TCR beta libraries. The first two PCR rounds used TRBV1-TRBV30 forward primers with a C-beta reverse primer, about 10 cycles each. From the multiplex PCR reads, TCRdb called clonotypes with MiXCR, one entry per CDR3 protein. This sample has hundreds of thousands of distinct CDR3 sequences, with around 50% found just once.

V is TRBV11-2 and J is TRBJ2-3, with 8 bases fitting TRBD2. This receptor was identified in a woman aged 30 to 39 with primary liver carcinoma and hepatitis B virus infection. Source material: peripheral blood. The chain's CDR3 is CASSLIAGGADTQDF. For the CDR3, the DNA is TGTGCCAGTAGCTTAATCGCGGGGGGCGCAGATACGCAGGATTTT.